This T cell receptor (beta chain) was recovered during a study of T cells in tuberculosis. Study-level background: T cells were selected with CD1B tetramers loaded with glucose monomycolate. This South African cohort compared adolescents with or without latent tuberculosis against adults with active tuberculosis. Blood was taken before or within 7 days of anti-tuberculosis therapy.

The time point is: new active TB diagnosis, blood taken before or within 7 days of starting treatment. Patients were newly diagnosed, HIV-seronegative, and aged 18 or older. V dropped 5 bases and J dropped 6 bases, with 10 bases sitting between them. The CDR3 consists of 12 residues. CDR1 is MDHEN, CDR2 SYDVKM, per germline. Profiled with immunoSEQ multiplex PCR; TCRdb holds only in-frame clones, not every one. The data contain about 40,000 clones, approximately 94% of them singletons. This material consisted of PBMCs, taken at tuberculosis diagnosis. The rearrangement joins TRBV28 to TRBJ1-2; D is undetermined. The receptor's source is an adult with tuberculosis. The CDR3 region has the DNA TGTGCCAGCAGTCTGACCGGGGATGGCTACACCTTC. This gives the protein CASSLTGDGYTF.